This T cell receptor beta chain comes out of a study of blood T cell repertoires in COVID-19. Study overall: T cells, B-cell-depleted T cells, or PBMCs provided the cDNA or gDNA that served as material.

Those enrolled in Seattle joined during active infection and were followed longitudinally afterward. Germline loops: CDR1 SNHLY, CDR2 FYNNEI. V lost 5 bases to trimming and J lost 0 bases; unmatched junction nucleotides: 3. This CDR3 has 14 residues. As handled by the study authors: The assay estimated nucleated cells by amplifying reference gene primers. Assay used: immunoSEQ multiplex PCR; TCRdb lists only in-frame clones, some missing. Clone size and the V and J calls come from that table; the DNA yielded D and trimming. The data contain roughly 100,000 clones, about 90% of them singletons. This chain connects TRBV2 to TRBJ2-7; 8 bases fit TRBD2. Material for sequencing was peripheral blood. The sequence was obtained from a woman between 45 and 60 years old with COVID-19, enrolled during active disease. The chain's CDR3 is CASSKRGTSYEQYF. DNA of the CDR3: TGTGCCAGCAGTAAGCGGGGGACCTCCTACGAGCAGTACTTC.